The 27 T cell receptor beta chains given below trace back to one sample, sequenced in a study of cytomegalovirus exposure and HLA in healthy donors. PCR used 60 Vbeta primers and 13 Jbeta primers. Produced via immunoSEQ multiplex PCR; TCRdb's table is partial and in-frame only. The sample has some 150,000 clones; 65% to 85% are singletons. Sequenced sample: PBMCs. The receptor source for this set is a woman aged 25 to 39 in good health and CMV-seropositive.

The chain employs TRBV2 and TRBJ1-5; TRBD1 matches 9 bases. CDR1 is SNHLY, CDR2 FYNNEI, per germline. The CDR3 sequence is 16 residues long. With V trimmed by 6 bases and J by 3 bases, 9 bases remained unmatched. CDR3 DNA sequence: TGTGCCAGCAGGGACAGGTGGACAGGGGACAATCAGCCCCAGCATTTT. It translates to CASRDRWTGDNQPQHF.

V and J are TRBV9 and TRBJ1-1, with a tentative D call TRBD1 (5 bases). CDR1 and CDR2 (germline): SGDLS, YYNGEE. The V gene lost 0 bases and the J gene lost 5 bases, with 11 bases spanning the gap. The CDR3 sequence is 14 residues long. The CDR3 protein is CASSVDVRGTEAFF. CDR3 coding DNA: TGTGCCAGCAGCGTAGATGTGCGGGGGACTGAAGCTTTCTTT.

V gene TRBV9 combines with J gene TRBJ2-5, with no clear D. The J call may be wrong; the DNA end is better matched by TRBJ2-7. From germline, CDR1 is SGDLS and CDR2 YYNGEE. CDR3 size: 14 residues. The CDR3 DNA is TGTGCCAGCAGCGTAGGAGACATCTCCTACGAGCAGTACTTC. It translates to CASSVGDISYEQYF.

The chain recombines TRBV4-1 with TRBJ2-7; 9 bases are a match to TRBD1. CDR1 and CDR2 (germline): MGHRA, YSYEKL. Trimming at V came to 4 bases and at J to 7 bases, leaving 8 bases not matched to a gene. The CDR3 loop spans 14 amino acids. The chain's CDR3 is CASSPRTGEREQYF. In DNA, the CDR3 is TGCGCCAGCAGCCCAAGGACAGGGGAGAGGGAGCAGTACTTC.

The CDR3 nucleotides are TGTGCCAGCAGTTACTCAGTGACGGGCTATGGCTACACCTTC. Translating gives CASSYSVTGYGYTF. The V gene is TRBV6-5, the J gene TRBJ1-2; D unresolved. V was clipped by 0 bases and J by 4 bases, with 9 bases between them. Germline lookup yields CDR1 MNHEY and CDR2 SVGAGI. The CDR3 contains 14 residues.

This clone showed up just once. The chain uses TRBV5-1 and TRBJ2-2; D is unresolved. Trimming cost V 5 bases and J 1 base, with 3 bases left between them. Per germline, CDR1 SGHRS and CDR2 YFSETQ. CDR3 length: 12 residues. The CDR3 nucleotides read TGCGCCAGCAGGAGGAACACCGGGGAGCTGTTTTTT. Protein sequence: CASRRNTGELFF. Based on the CDR3 plus reference TRBV5-1 and TRBJ2-2, the full variable domain is KAGVTQTPRYLIKTRGQQVTLSCSPISGHRSVSWYQQTPGQGLQFLFEYFSETQRNKGNFPGRFSGRQFSNSRSEMNVSTLELGDSALYLCASRRNTGELFFGEGSRLTVL.

This chain connects TRBV7-9 to TRBJ1-2, with D unclear. Germline CDR1 is SEHNR and CDR2 is FQNEAQ (reference sequence). Trimming removed 5 bases at V and 0 bases at J, with 10 bases between. The CDR3 totals 14 residues. CDR3 loop: CASSKGLSNYGYTF. CDR3 DNA sequence: TGTGCCAGCAGCAAAGGACTTTCTAACTATGGCTACACCTTC.

For this clone: Other DNA sequences from this sample encode an identical CDR3 as well. The V and J genes are TRBV7-2 and TRBJ2-7, with 8 bases aligning to TRBD2. The V gene end was trimmed by 1 base and the J gene end by 7 bases; junction bases not matched to a gene: 9. CDR1 is SGHTA and CDR2 is FQGNSA in the germline V gene. CDR3 length: 15 amino acids. The CDR3 spells CASSLGAGDSREQYF. In DNA, the CDR3 is TGTGCCAGCAGCTTAGGAGCGGGGGACTCGAGGGAGCAGTACTTC.

About this clone: One end of the junction is discordant with germline, which a read error may explain. J is TRBJ2-5 and V is TRBV7-9, with 10 bases that match TRBD2. This CDR3 region has 16 residues. Per germline, CDR1 SEHNR and CDR2 FQNEAQ (reference sequence). The CDR3 nucleotides are TGTTCCAGCAGCTTATTGAGCGGGGGGGCAGGAGAGACCCAGTACTTC. It is translated as CSSSLLSGGAGETQYF.

This clone occurred a few times. The chain is built from TRBV2 and TRBJ2-7; D is perhaps TRBD1 (6 bases). The CDR3 has 14 amino acids. Germline V gene data show CDR1 as SNHLY and CDR2 as FYNNEI. V lost 2 bases and J lost 2, with 10 bases in between. The CDR3 loop is CASSENRDTYEQYF. In DNA form, the CDR3 reads TGTGCCAGCAGTGAAAACAGGGATACCTACGAGCAGTACTTC.

V and J are TRBV28 and TRBJ1-5, with TRBD1 identical over 10 bases. V was pared by 7 bases and J by 6 bases, with 9 bases of the junction left unmatched. This CDR3 region has 15 residues. From germline, CDR1 is MDHEN and CDR2 SYDVKM. This CDR3 is CASTRDRGGFQPQHF. The CDR3 DNA reads TGTGCCAGCACCCGGGACAGGGGAGGATTTCAGCCCCAGCATTTT.

This clone was recorded only once. The V gene is TRBV30, the J gene TRBJ1-2, with D maybe TRBD1 (6 bases). CDR3 length: 14 residues. V was shortened by 3 bases and J by 7 bases, with 18 bases between the two germline ends. Germline lookup yields CDR1 GTSNPN and CDR2 SVGIG (reference sequence). The CDR3 DNA sequence: TGTGCCTGGAGCGCGACAGGATCTAGGGGTGGCTACACCTTC. It is translated as CAWSATGSRGGYTF.

V usage is TRBV9 and J usage is TRBJ2-5, with D perhaps TRBD1 (5 bases). V lost 0 bases, J lost 5 bases, and 11 bases lay in between. The CDR3 is made up of 14 amino acids. CDR1 and CDR2 (germline): SGDLS, YYNGEE. The chain's CDR3 is CASSVGWGVETQYF. In DNA form, the CDR3 reads TGTGCCAGCAGCGTAGGTTGGGGCGTGGAGACCCAGTACTTC.

The rearrangement links TRBV2 to TRBJ2-5; no definite D call. The CDR3 is 10 amino acids. Germline V gene data show CDR1 as SNHLY and CDR2 as FYNNEI. The V gene lost 7 bases and the J gene lost 5 bases, with 5 bases spanning the gap. Written as DNA, the CDR3 is TGTGCCAGCAAGAGTGAGACCCAGTACTTC. As protein: CASKSETQYF.

The V gene is TRBV10-3, the J gene TRBJ1-6; D call uncertain. This CDR3 spans 15 amino acids. In germline, CDR1 is ENHRY, CDR2 SYGVKD. The ends were cut back, 6 bases at V and 7 bases at J, with 16 bases in the middle. The CDR3 DNA reads TGTGCCATCAGAGAGGGCAGGCTGAACAATTCACCCCTCCACTTT. Translated, it gives CAIREGRLNNSPLHF.

This clone was seen more than once but under ten times. The rearrangement links TRBV11-2 to TRBJ1-5; 8 bases align to TRBD1. The germline CDR1 and CDR2 sequences are SGHAT and FQNNGV. Trimming removed 5 bases from V and 4 bases from J; junction bases left unmatched: 7. The CDR3 is made up of 15 amino acids. CDR3 in DNA: TGTGCCAGCAGCCCATTGGGACAGGATAATCAGCCCCAGCATTTT. This encodes CASSPLGQDNQPQHF.

J is TRBJ1-1 and V is TRBV2; D is possibly TRBD1 (5 bases). The CDR3 length is 16 residues. With 3 bases removed from V and 4 bases from J, the gap between germline ends came to 18 bases. In germline, CDR1 is SNHLY, CDR2 FYNNEI. The CDR3 here is CASSDNSGGMGTEAFF. The CDR3 bases are TGTGCCAGCAGTGACAATTCTGGGGGGATGGGCACTGAAGCTTTCTTT.

With respect to this clone: The junction departs from germline at one end; a sequencing error may be responsible. V usage is TRBV18 and J usage is TRBJ1-1; no reliable D call. This CDR3 has 14 amino acids. Germline V lookup: CDR1 KGHSH, CDR2 LQKENI. The CDR3, as DNA: TGTGCCAGCTCCCCACTTGTCGGGGACACTGAAGCTTTCTTT. Translated, it gives CASSPLVGDTEAFF.

The CDR3 DNA reads TGTGCTAGTGGTTTTCCGCCGGGACAGGGGAATAGCAATCAGCCCCAGCATTTT. Amino acids: CASGFPPGQGNSNQPQHF. The chain uses TRBV12-5 and TRBJ1-5; 10 nucleotides line up with TRBD1. The CDR3 has 18 residues. J lost 0 bases, V lost 3 bases, and 8 bases had no gene match. Germline V gives CDR1 LGHNT, CDR2 FRNRAP.

V usage is TRBV28 and J usage is TRBJ1-1; the D gene is possibly TRBD1 (5 bases). Germline CDR1 MDHEN, CDR2 SYDVKM. The CDR3 is made up of 10 amino acids. The V gene lost 11 bases and the J gene lost 11 bases, with 15 bases spanning the gap. The DNA of the CDR3 is TGTGCCGCCACGGACACAAGGGCTTTCTTT. Amino acids: CAATDTRAFF.

This clone was observed a handful of times. The chain carries TRBV6-1 and TRBJ1-1, with TRBD1 identical over 7 bases. After removal of 7 bases from V and 1 base from J, the junction contained 3 bases not matched to a gene. This CDR3 has 13 residues. Germline V gene sequence: CDR1 MNHNS, CDR2 SASEGT. DNA for the CDR3: TGTGCCAGCACTAGGACAGGGAACACTGAAGCTTTCTTT. It yields the protein CASTRTGNTEAFF.

The chain combines TRBV5-5 with TRBJ2-7; 7 bases line up with TRBD1. The CDR3 consists of 15 residues. Germline-derived CDR1 and CDR2 are SGHKS and YYEKEE (reference sequence). V gave up 3 bases and J gave up 2 bases; unmatched junction bases: 8. The CDR3 DNA reads as TGTGCCAGCAGCTATAGGCGTCAGGGGGCCTACGAGCAGTACTTC. Protein sequence: CASSYRRQGAYEQYF.

With regard to this clone: At one end, the junction sequence differs from germline, possibly due to a read error. The rearrangement uses TRBV7-9 and TRBJ2-5; TRBD1 matches 9 bases. The CDR3 has 16 amino acids. The germline CDR1 and CDR2 sequences are SEHNR and FQNEAQ (reference sequence). The CDR3 coding sequence is TGTTCCAGCAGCTTATCCGGGACAGGGTATCAAGAGACCCAGTACTTC. Translation: CSSSLSGTGYQETQYF.

The chain couples TRBV28 to TRBJ1-2, with 7 bases identical to TRBD1. V shed 7 bases and J 7 bases; nucleotides not matched to a gene: 6. CDR3 length: 12 residues. CDR1 MDHEN and CDR2 SYDVKM come from the germline V gene. CDR3 loop: CASTIGDSGYTF. The CDR3 coding sequence is TGTGCCAGCACCATTGGGGACAGTGGCTACACCTTC.

The chain is built from TRBV15 and TRBJ1-5; 7 bases map to TRBD1. Germline CDR1 LNHNV, CDR2 YYDKDF (reference sequence). The CDR3 has 14 amino acids. With V trimmed by 3 bases and J by 6 bases, 5 bases remained unmatched. This CDR3 reads CATSSSQGGQPQHF. DNA of the CDR3: TGTGCCACCAGCAGCTCCCAGGGGGGTCAGCCCCAGCATTTT.

J is TRBJ2-1 and V is TRBV5-1; tentatively, D is TRBD2 (6 bases). The CDR3 contains 16 residues. Germline loops: CDR1 SGHRS, CDR2 YFSETQ. The V gene lost 2 bases and the J gene lost 0 bases, with 12 bases spanning the gap. In DNA form, the CDR3 reads TGCGCCAGCAGCTTCCCCTTAGCGGTCTCCTACAATGAGCAGTTCTTC. Residues: CASSFPLAVSYNEQFF. Full variable domain (outside the CDR3, taken from reference TRBV5-1 and TRBJ2-1): KAGVTQTPRYLIKTRGQQVTLSCSPISGHRSVSWYQQTPGQGLQFLFEYFSETQRNKGNFPGRFSGRQFSNSRSEMNVSTLELGDSALYLCASSFPLAVSYNEQFFGPGTRLTVL.

The V and J genes are TRBV5-4 and TRBJ1-4, with unresolved D. Germline V gene data show CDR1 as SGHNT and CDR2 as YYREEE (reference sequence). V was cut by 1 base and J by 3 bases, with 13 bases left in between. CDR3 length equals 16 residues. The DNA for the CDR3 is TGTGCCAGCAGCTTGTTGGGTAACGGGGCTAATGAAAAACTGTTTTTT. It is translated as CASSLLGNGANEKLFF.